This entry features one T cell receptor beta chain sequence. Antigen specificity is unknown. A second PCR of 7 to 11 cycles used a sample-barcoded 5' primer and a J-beta primer mix. MiXCR, applied by TCRdb to the 5' RACE reads, yields one record per CDR3 protein. Among about 1,000,000 distinct CDR3 sequences listed, roughly 45% were seen once. After removal of 7 bases from V and 7 bases from J, the junction contained 10 bases not matched to a gene. Germline assignment: CDR1 DFQATT and CDR2 SNEGSKA (reference sequence). CDR3 length: 12 residues. This specimen belongs to a study of blood T cells in healthy people across ages. General observations from the study: In the absence of known donor CMV status, changes in expanded clonotypes were possibly confounded. As naive T cell percentage varied, TCR beta diversity correlated strongly with it.

Peripheral blood, roughly 9.3 milliliters per donor, was collected. This chain links TRBV20-1 with TRBJ2-7, with 7 bases aligning to TRBD2. The material sequenced was blood. This TCR was sampled from a woman aged 55-70 years in good health. CDR3 in amino acids: CSGLAERNEQYF. The CDR3 bases are TGCAGTGGGCTAGCGGAGCGCAATGAGCAGTACTTC.